The rows below give T cell receptor beta chains drawn from one sample of a study of T cell changes during pregnancy in multiple sclerosis. Profiling relied on immunoSEQ multiplex PCR, and the TCRdb table lists in-frame clones only, not all of them. The sample lists 50,000 to 65,000 clones, around 91% occurring once. This material consisted of peripheral blood, taken after pregnancy. All receptors come from a female donor with multiple sclerosis, enrolled in a pregnancy study. Each CDR3 is given with its conserved first and last residue. The order of the fields is V gene, clone size, J gene, D gene, CDR3 DNA, CDR3 protein. D genes are given only for firm matches. Clone size appears in some rows only: once, few, many, or a class for an expanded clone.

V gene: TRBV19
clone size: NA
J gene: TRBJ1-2
D gene: TRBD1
CDR3 DNA: TGTGCCAGTAGTATAGGGGACAGTTTAACGGGCTATGGCTACACCTTC
CDR3 protein: CASSIGDSLTGYGYTF

V gene: TRBV5-4
clone size: NA
J gene: TRBJ1-2
D gene: NA
CDR3 DNA: TGTGCCAGCAGCTTGCGCGGGAAAGGGGCTAACTATGGCTACACCTTC
CDR3 protein: CASSLRGKGANYGYTF

V gene: TRBV19
clone size: NA
J gene: TRBJ2-7
D gene: NA
CDR3 DNA: TGTGCCAGTAGTATCGGAACAGCCGCCTCCTACGAGCAGTACTTC
CDR3 protein: CASSIGTAASYEQYF

V gene: TRBV2
clone size: few
J gene: TRBJ1-6
D gene: TRBD1
CDR3 DNA: TGTGCCAGCAGTCCAGGGGGTAGCGGTTCACCCCTCCACTTT
CDR3 protein: CASSPGGSGSPLHF

V gene: TRBV10-1
clone size: NA
J gene: TRBJ2-7
D gene: TRBD1
CDR3 DNA: TGCGCCAGCAGTGAAGGGACAGGGGATAAAGAGCAGTACTTC
CDR3 protein: CASSEGTGDKEQYF

V gene: TRBV6-1
clone size: NA
J gene: TRBJ2-3
D gene: NA
CDR3 DNA: TGTGCCAGCAGTGAAAGCCCCAGGGCCAGCTGGGATACGCAGTATTTT
CDR3 protein: CASSESPRASWDTQYF

V gene: TRBV21-1
clone size: NA
J gene: TRBJ2-7
D gene: NA
CDR3 DNA: TGTGCCAGCAGCGACCCGGACAGGAGAAGAGCCTACGAGCAGTACTTC
CDR3 protein: CASSDPDRRRAYEQYF

V gene: TRBV4-1
clone size: NA
J gene: TRBJ2-7
D gene: TRBD2
CDR3 DNA: TGCGCCAGCAGCCCACTAGCGGGGAGCTCCTACGAGCAGTACTTC
CDR3 protein: CASSPLAGSSYEQYF

V gene: TRBV6-1
clone size: NA
J gene: TRBJ2-7
D gene: NA
CDR3 DNA: TGTGCCAGCAGTTTCACAGGGATCTCCTACGAGCAGTACTTC
CDR3 protein: CASSFTGISYEQYF

V gene: TRBV10-2
clone size: NA
J gene: TRBJ2-1
D gene: TRBD2
CDR3 DNA: TGCGCCAGCAGCGGACTAGCGGGGTACAATGAGCAGTTCTTC
CDR3 protein: CASSGLAGYNEQFF

V gene: TRBV5-4
clone size: once
J gene: TRBJ1-1
D gene: NA
CDR3 DNA: TGTGCCAGCAAGTATGGGGGGGCGAACACTGAAGCTTTCTTT
CDR3 protein: CASKYGGANTEAFF

V gene: TRBV7-8
clone size: NA
J gene: TRBJ2-5
D gene: TRBD1
CDR3 DNA: TGTGCCAGCAGCTGGGACAGGGCTATGGAGACCCAGTACTTC
CDR3 protein: CASSWDRAMETQYF

V gene: TRBV5-4
clone size: NA
J gene: TRBJ1-1
D gene: NA
CDR3 DNA: TGTGCCAGCAGCTTTGGGGGCGAGTCCACTGAAGCTTTCTTT
CDR3 protein: CASSFGGESTEAFF

V gene: TRBV19
clone size: NA
J gene: TRBJ1-5
D gene: NA
CDR3 DNA: TGTGCCAGTAGTATAGATCGAGTAAATCAGCCCCAGCATTTT
CDR3 protein: CASSIDRVNQPQHF